This T cell receptor beta chain was retrieved from a study of tumor-infiltrating lymphocytes in oesophageal squamous cell carcinoma. MiXCR, applied by TCRdb to the PCR reads, yields one record per CDR3 protein. Of more than 15,000 distinct CDR3 sequences in the sample, about 50% were seen once. There are 13 residues in the CDR3. Trimming stripped 4 bases from V and 11 bases from J, with 14 bases between. Germline V gives CDR1 KGHDR, CDR2 SFDVKD. This clonotype occurred a few times. Sample: normal esophageal tissue next to the tumor. This receptor was identified in a female donor with esophageal squamous cell carcinoma. The V and J genes are TRBV24-1 and TRBJ2-1; a weak D match, TRBD1 (6 bases). DNA for the CDR3: TGTGCCACCAGTGAGGGGACACCGAAGAAGCAGTTCTTC. This translates into CATSEGTPKKQFF.